The 20 T cell receptor beta chains reported below all come from one sample, sequenced in a study of human T cells and chemical hapten exposure. Time point indicated: patch test 2, 6 weeks after DPC sensitization. Stated treatment: therapeutic diphenylcyclopropenone sensitization with weekly scalp DPC. TCRdb reprocessed the RACE reads via MiXCR and lists one record per CDR3 protein. The table has over 100,000 distinct CDR3 sequences, approximately 8.8% seen once. Material: whole blood, obtained in connection with sensitization to the hapten diphenylcyclopropenone (DPC). The receptors were gathered from a woman in her thirties or forties with alopecia areata. Some clones in this sample may be carry-over from other donors' samples.

In the case of this clonotype: Given a much more abundant clone one base away, this may be a read error. The CDR3 nucleotides read TGTGCCAGCAGCCATGGGGAATTTGCCTACGAGCGGTACTTC. Encoded protein: CASSHGEFAYERYF. The chain couples TRBV7-9 to TRBJ2-7; D remains ambiguous. The germline V gene encodes CDR1 SEHNR and CDR2 FQNEAQ (reference sequence). The CDR3 is 14 residues long.

This clonotype was found many times. Mismatch with germline at one junction end may stem from a read error. The V call is TRBV4-1, the J call TRBJ2-5; D is tentatively TRBD1 or TRBD2 (5 bases each). The CDR3 has 11 residues. Germline CDR1 MGHRA, CDR2 YSYEKL. CDR3 sequence: CASSWGETQYF. CDR3 DNA sequence: TGTGCCAGCAGCTGGGGGGAGACCCAGTACTTC.

This clonotype was detected ten times or more. The CDR3 DNA reads as TGCGCCAGCAGCCAAGAGGGCCCGGTTCGGACTGAAGCTTTCTTT. The encoded protein is CASSQEGPVRTEAFF. The rearrangement links TRBV4-1 to TRBJ1-1; D ambiguous. The CDR3 spans 15 residues. Per the germline V gene, CDR1 is MGHRA and CDR2 is YSYEKL. Trimming pared 0 bases from V and 5 bases from J, leaving 13 bases between.

The rearrangement joins TRBV20-1 to TRBJ2-1; D possibly corresponds to TRBD1 (5 bases). The V end was cut by 0 bases, the J end by 4 bases, with 16 bases between. The CDR3 runs 16 residues. CDR1 and CDR2 (germline): DFQATT, SNEGSKA (reference sequence). The CDR3 coding sequence is TGCAGTGCTAGAGACTTATCGGGCGGACAATACAATGAGCAGTTCTTC. Its translation is CSARDLSGGQYNEQFF.

The chain joins TRBV2 to TRBJ2-7; the D gene is possibly TRBD2 (6 bases). In germline, CDR1 is SNHLY, CDR2 FYNNEI. The ends were cut back, 11 bases at V and 7 bases at J, with 21 bases in the middle. The CDR3 runs to 13 residues. The CDR3 spells CAGGTRPGGEQYF. CDR3 DNA: TGTGCCGGGGGGACGCGACCCGGAGGGGAGCAGTACTTC.

This clonotype was observed at least ten times. The chain joins TRBV6-2 or TRBV6-3 to TRBJ1-2; 9 nucleotides agree with TRBD1. In germline, CDR1 is MNHEY, CDR2 SVGEGT. The CDR3 is 15 residues long. V shed 2 bases, J shed 6 bases, and the junction held 7 bases outside the gene matches. DNA of the CDR3: TGTGCCAGCAGTTACATGGGACAGGGAGTAGATGGCTACACCTTC. Protein: CASSYMGQGVDGYTF.

This clonotype was seen at least ten times. The chain employs TRBV7-9 and TRBJ1-4; the D gene is possibly TRBD1 (6 bases). V lost 4 bases, J lost 6 bases, and 15 bases lay in between. The CDR3 spans 15 residues. From germline, CDR1 is SEHNR and CDR2 FQNEAQ (reference sequence). CDR3 sequence: CASSSIGTGHEKLFF. The DNA for the CDR3 is TGTGCCAGCAGCTCCATCGGCACAGGGCATGAAAAACTGTTTTTT.

This clonotype was counted ten times or more. The chain has TRBV7-2 and TRBJ2-3; possible D gene TRBD2, 5 bases. V was shortened by 0 bases and J by 4 bases, with 14 bases between the two germline ends. The CDR3 has 16 amino acids. Germline V gives CDR1 SGHTA, CDR2 FQGNSA. CDR3 DNA: TGTGCCAGCAGCTTAGCTCGGAATATCGGGGCAGATACGCAGTATTTT. Translating it yields CASSLARNIGADTQYF.

This chain connects TRBV7-6 to TRBJ2-5; D is undetermined. CDR3 length: 13 amino acids. Germline CDR1 reads SGHVS; CDR2 reads FNYEAQ. Trimming removed 4 bases at V and 1 base at J, with 7 bases between. CDR3 bases: TGTGCCAGCAGCTCCCCGATCCAAGAGACCCAGTACTTC. The encoded protein is CASSSPIQETQYF.

In this sample, this clonotype turned up many times. The V gene is TRBV24-1, the J gene TRBJ2-2, with TRBD1 identical over 9 bases. The V segment lost 5 bases and the J segment 1 base; nucleotides outside the gene matches: 4. CDR1 is KGHDR, CDR2 SFDVKD, per germline. The CDR3 contains 16 residues. CDR3 DNA sequence: TGTGCCACCAGTGTCGGGACAGGGAAGAACACCGGGGAGCTGTTTTTT. The encoded protein is CATSVGTGKNTGELFF.

This clonotype was observed a few times. The chain joins TRBV7-9 to TRBJ2-2, with D tentatively TRBD1 (5 bases). Trimming stripped 5 bases from V and 5 bases from J, with 15 bases between. The CDR3 extends over 15 amino acids. Germline V gene lookup returns CDR1 SEHNR and CDR2 FQNEAQ (reference sequence). The CDR3 sequence: CASSEQGQSTGELFF. DNA of the CDR3: TGTGCCAGCAGCGAACAAGGACAATCTACCGGGGAGCTGTTTTTT.

This clonotype was counted at least ten times. The V gene is TRBV7-2, the J gene TRBJ1-2; D is possibly TRBD1 (6 bases). Germline V gene lookup returns CDR1 SGHTA and CDR2 FQGNSA. This CDR3 is built from 14 residues. V was shortened by 1 base and J by 6 bases, with 12 bases between the two germline ends. CDR3 sequence reads: CASSLVQGSNGYTF. The CDR3 bases are TGTGCCAGCAGCTTAGTGCAGGGGAGCAATGGCTACACCTTC.

This clonotype was counted ten times or more. This rearrangement joins TRBV9 to TRBJ2-2; tentative D call: TRBD1 (6 bases). This CDR3 has 13 residues. Germline lookup yields CDR1 SGDLS and CDR2 YYNGEE. Trimming pared 3 bases from V and 5 bases from J, leaving 8 bases between. This chain's CDR3 is CASSARGTGELFF. The CDR3 nucleotides are TGTGCCAGCAGCGCCAGGGGTACCGGGGAGCTGTTTTTT.

In its sample, this clonotype was seen once. This may be a read error: a much more frequent sequence differs by one nucleotide. This chain joins TRBV20-1 and TRBJ1-3; D call uncertain. The V and J ends lost 3 bases and 3 bases respectively, with 15 bases between them. Germline CDR1 and CDR2: DFQATT and SNEGSKA (reference sequence). The CDR3 has 15 amino acids. The CDR3 DNA is TGCAGTGCTAGTTCTTCCGGGCGGCTTGGAAACACCATATATTTT. It is translated as CSASSSGRLGNTIYF.

This clonotype was recorded at least ten times. The V gene is TRBV12-3 or TRBV12-4, the J gene TRBJ2-3; no clear D. V gave up 3 bases and J gave up 2 bases, with 12 bases separating them. CDR3 size: 15 residues. The CDR3, as DNA: TGTGCCAGCAGTTTGGAACTTATCGACACAGATACGCAGTATTTT. Residues: CASSLELIDTDTQYF.

Ten or more counts support this clonotype. This sequence joins TRBV20-1 and TRBJ1-1; D not resolved. Germline V gene data show CDR1 as DFQATT and CDR2 as SNEGSKA (reference sequence). The CDR3 is 13 residues long. The V end was cut by 4 bases, the J end by 3 bases, with 12 bases between. CDR3 nucleotides: TGCAGTGCTAACCGACCTGGGGACACTGAAGCTTTCTTT. Its protein is CSANRPGDTEAFF.

The CDR3 nucleotides are TGTGCCAGCAGTTACTCTTTGCGGGGTGTCACAGATACGCAGTATTTT. Its translation is CASSYSLRGVTDTQYF. The rearrangement uses TRBV6-5 and TRBJ2-3, with D possibly matching TRBD2 (6 bases). The CDR3 consists of 16 residues. V lost 0 bases and J 2 bases, leaving 12 bases between the germline ends. Germline CDR1 reads MNHEY; CDR2 reads SVGAGI.

This clonotype was counted many times. V is TRBV6-6 and J is TRBJ2-3, with D perhaps matching TRBD1 or TRBD2 (8 bases each). V dropped 6 bases and J dropped 0 bases, with 22 bases sitting between them. This CDR3 has 18 residues. CDR1 is MNHNY and CDR2 is SVGAGI in the germline V gene (reference sequence). CDR3 protein: CASRVNRGERGSTDTQYF. The CDR3 region has the DNA TGTGCCAGCAGGGTGAACAGGGGGGAGCGGGGGAGCACAGATACGCAGTATTTT.

This chain links TRBV7-8 with TRBJ2-3, with 9 bases matching TRBD1. The junction had 7 bases not matched to a gene; V was cut back by 5 bases and J by 1 base. Germline assignment: CDR1 SGHVS and CDR2 FQNEAQ. The CDR3 is made up of 16 amino acids. The CDR3 loop reads CASSRNRDRGTDTQYF. DNA of the CDR3: TGTGCCAGCAGCCGCAACCGGGACAGGGGCACAGATACGCAGTATTTT.

This clonotype appeared many times. The genes are TRBV9 and TRBJ2-3, with TRBD1 matching over 8 bases. The CDR3 runs to 16 residues. CDR1 is SGDLS, CDR2 YYNGEE, per germline. The V gene end was trimmed by 4 bases and the J gene end by 0 bases; junction bases not matched to a gene: 7. The CDR3 DNA sequence: TGTGCCAGCAGCTTCCGACAGGGGATGAGCACAGATACGCAGTATTTT. It codes for CASSFRQGMSTDTQYF.